Sequencing of this T cell receptor (beta chain) was carried out in a study of control samples from healthy donors and cancer patients. With V trimmed by 5 bases and J by 6 bases, 10 bases remained unmatched. This CDR3 region has 14 residues. Germline loops: CDR1 MNHEY, CDR2 SMNVEV (reference sequence). TCRdb's copy holds only in-frame clones and misses some; the assay was immunoSEQ multiplex PCR. The table lists 80,000 to 100,000 clones, 88% of them singletons. The chain has TRBV27 and TRBJ2-7; 7 nucleotides line up with TRBD1. The TCR comes from a young man in good health. Material for sequencing was blood. The CDR3 DNA follows: TGTGCCAGCAGTACCGCCGGGACAGCCAGCGAGCAGTACTTC. Amino acids: CASSTAGTASEQYF.